The entry that follows covers one T cell receptor (beta chain) sequence. This sample is drawn from a study of T cell changes during pregnancy in multiple sclerosis. Sequencing was performed with immunoSEQ multiplex PCR; in TCRdb, only in-frame clones are kept and a portion is missing. The sample lists over 50,000 clones, about 88% seen once, with approximately 1.7% in the top ten. Germline V gene lookup returns CDR1 MGHDK and CDR2 SYGVNS. The CDR3 sequence is 14 residues long. V was cut by 2 bases and J by 3 bases, with 10 bases left in between. The TCR was taken from a female donor with multiple sclerosis, enrolled in a pregnancy study. This specimen consisted of peripheral blood, obtained after pregnancy. The rearrangement joins TRBV25-1 to TRBJ2-5; D call uncertain. DNA of the CDR3: TGTGCCAGCAGTGAACCCCTACCGAAAGAGACCCAGTACTTC. Translating gives CASSEPLPKETQYF.